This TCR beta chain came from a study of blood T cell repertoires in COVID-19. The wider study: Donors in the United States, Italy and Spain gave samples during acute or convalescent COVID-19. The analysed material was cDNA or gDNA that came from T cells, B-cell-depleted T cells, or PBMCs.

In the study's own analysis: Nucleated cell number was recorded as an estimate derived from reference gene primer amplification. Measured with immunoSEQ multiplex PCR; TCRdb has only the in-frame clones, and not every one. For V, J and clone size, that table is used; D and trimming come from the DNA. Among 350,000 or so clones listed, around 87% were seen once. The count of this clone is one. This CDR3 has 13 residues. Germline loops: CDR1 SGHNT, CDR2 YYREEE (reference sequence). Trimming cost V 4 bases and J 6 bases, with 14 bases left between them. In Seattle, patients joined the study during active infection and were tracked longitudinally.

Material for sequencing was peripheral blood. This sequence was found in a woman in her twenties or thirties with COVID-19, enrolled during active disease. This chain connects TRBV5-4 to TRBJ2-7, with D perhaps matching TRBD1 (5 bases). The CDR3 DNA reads TGTGCCAGCAGCCCGGACCTTCAGGGCGAGCAGTACTTC. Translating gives CASSPDLQGEQYF.